A single sample is the source of the 22 T cell receptor beta chains below, sequenced in a study of CD8+ T cells in alopecia areata. As the sequencing template, cDNA was produced by extracting RNA and reverse transcribing it. TCRdb's table, derived via immunoSEQ multiplex PCR, lists solely in-frame clones and lacks some. In the table there are 70,000 or so clones, 60% of which are singletons. The material sequenced was CD8+ T cells sorted from blood, taken at week 0. All receptors derive from a human donor with alopecia areata.

This clone was counted only a few times. This rearrangement joins TRBV7-9 to TRBJ2-7; 13 positions match TRBD2. V dropped 1 base and J dropped 5; count of bases not matched to a gene: 2. The CDR3 sequence is 15 residues long. Germline values: CDR1 SEHNR, CDR2 FQNEAQ (reference sequence). CDR3 region: CASSLGGTSGDEQYF. For the CDR3, the DNA is TGTGCCAGCAGCTTAGGGGGGACTAGCGGGGACGAGCAGTACTTC.

The rearrangement links TRBV29-1 to TRBJ1-1, with 8 bases fitting TRBD1. The germline V gene has CDR1 SQVTM and CDR2 ANQGSEA. This CDR3 region has 13 residues. V was clipped by 7 bases and J by 1 base; unmatched bases: 5. CDR3 region: CSALDRGNTEAFF. In DNA, the CDR3 is TGCAGCGCCTTAGACAGGGGGAACACTGAAGCTTTCTTT.

J is TRBJ2-1 and V is TRBV5-1; D is undetermined. The V and J ends lost 2 bases and 5 bases respectively, with 5 bases between them. The CDR3 has 12 amino acids. In germline, CDR1 is SGHRS, CDR2 YFSETQ. The CDR3 bases are TGCGCCAGCAGCTTTCCAGACAATGAGCAGTTCTTC. It specifies CASSFPDNEQFF.

This clone was counted only a few times. The gene calls are TRBV25-1 and TRBJ2-5, with D uncertain. The length of the CDR3 is 10 residues. Germline V gene data show CDR1 as MGHDK and CDR2 as SYGVNS. The V end was cut by 6 bases, the J end by 5 bases, with 4 bases between. The DNA for the CDR3 is TGTGCCAGCAGAGAGGAGACCCAGTACTTC. Encoded protein: CASREETQYF.

CDR3 coding DNA: TGTGCCAGCAGCCCCGGGACAGGGTACACTGAAGCTTTCTTT. It codes for CASSPGTGYTEAFF. V is TRBV27 and J is TRBJ1-1; TRBD1 agrees at 9 bases. The CDR3 extends over 14 amino acids. The ends lost 6 bases at V and 3 bases at J; junction bases unmatched: 5. The germline V gene encodes CDR1 MNHEY and CDR2 SMNVEV (reference sequence).

A few counts support this clone. This chain links TRBV5-1 with TRBJ1-1; TRBD1 matches 7 bases. Per the germline V gene, CDR1 is SGHRS and CDR2 is YFSETQ. The CDR3 runs to 16 residues. V shed 7 bases and J 6 bases; nucleotides not matched to a gene: 18. The DNA for the CDR3 is TGCGCCAGCGCGCCTGGGGACAGTTCCATCGGCCCTGAAGCTTTCTTT. Translating it yields CASAPGDSSIGPEAFF.

On this clone: Different DNA sequences within this sample yield the same CDR3. This chain joins TRBV27 and TRBJ2-7, with 11 bases fitting TRBD2. V was clipped by 5 bases and J by 4 bases; unmatched bases: 4. The germline V gene has CDR1 MNHEY and CDR2 SMNVEV (reference sequence). The CDR3 spans 14 residues. The CDR3 loop is CASSPGTSGYEQYF. Here the CDR3 DNA reads TGTGCCAGCAGTCCTGGGACTAGCGGTTACGAGCAGTACTTC.

This clone has a single count. The chain joins TRBV5-6 to TRBJ2-2, with 7 positions matching TRBD1. The CDR3 runs to 15 residues. V was clipped by 0 bases and J by 1 base; unmatched bases: 0. Germline V gene data show CDR1 as SGHDT and CDR2 as YYEEEE. This CDR3 is CASSLGTGNTGELFF. In nucleotides, the CDR3 is TGTGCCAGCAGCTTGGGGACAGGGAACACCGGGGAGCTGTTTTTT.

This clone was picked up a small number of times. The chain carries TRBV7-2 and TRBJ2-7, with D possibly TRBD2 on 6 matching bases. Trimming removed 4 bases from V and 0 bases from J, with 10 bases in between. The germline gives CDR1 SGHTA, CDR2 FQGNSA. This CDR3 is 14 amino acids long. DNA for the CDR3: TGTGCCAGCAGCTCAAGCGGGTACTCCTACGAGCAGTACTTC. Residues: CASSSSGYSYEQYF. Filled out from reference TRBV7-2 and TRBJ2-7, the complete variable domain reads GAGVSQSPSNKVTEKGKDVELRCDPISGHTALYWYRQSLGQGLEFLIYFQGNSAPDKSGLPSDRFSAERTGGSVSTLTIQRTQQEDSAVYLCASSSSGYSYEQYFGPGTRLTVT.

This rearrangement joins TRBV9 to TRBJ2-7, with 7 bases fitting TRBD1. Germline CDR1 is SGDLS and CDR2 is YYNGEE. V was clipped by 3 bases and J by 2 bases; unmatched bases: 5. The length of the CDR3 is 14 residues. The CDR3 nucleotides are TGTGCCAGCAGCGGAGGACAGGTAGCCTACGAGCAGTACTTC. Amino acids: CASSGGQVAYEQYF.

The sample holds one count of this clone. The chain has TRBV4-1 and TRBJ1-5, with no clear D. Germline lookup yields CDR1 MGHRA and CDR2 YSYEKL. The CDR3 length is 14 residues. Trimming left V 1 base short and J 3 bases short, with 7 bases between. The CDR3 DNA reads TGCGCCAGCAGCCAAGGTGTCAACAATCAGCCCCAGCATTTT. Its translation: CASSQGVNNQPQHF.

The table lists this clone with a few counts. The chain recombines TRBV7-8 with TRBJ2-2; D ambiguous. The germline gives CDR1 SGHVS, CDR2 FQNEAQ. Trimming took off 6 bases at V and 4 bases at J, with 6 bases between the two ends. This CDR3 has 12 amino acids. CDR3: CASSYPTGELFF. The CDR3 DNA follows: TGTGCCAGCAGTTACCCCACCGGGGAGCTGTTTTTT.

The V and J genes are TRBV7-9 and TRBJ1-1, with D possibly matching TRBD1 (6 bases). This CDR3 is 15 amino acids long. V lost 5 bases, J lost 3 bases, and 16 bases lay in between. CDR1 is SEHNR and CDR2 is FQNEAQ in the germline V gene (reference sequence). The CDR3 DNA is TGTGCCAGCAGCCCCCTCCGCGCAGGGGACACTGAAGCTTTCTTT. Translation: CASSPLRAGDTEAFF.

This chain uses TRBV29-1 with TRBJ1-1; maybe TRBD1 (5 bases). CDR3 size: 11 residues. Germline CDR1 is SQVTM and CDR2 is ANQGSEA. The CDR3 nucleotides are TGCAGGGTGGGACGGGGCACTGAAGCTTTCTTT. This sequence encodes CRVGRGTEAFF.

This sequence joins TRBV6-1 and TRBJ2-3, with 8 bases fitting TRBD2. V lost 2 bases to trimming and J lost 4 bases; unmatched junction nucleotides: 5. Germline V gene data show CDR1 as MNHNS and CDR2 as SASEGT. This CDR3 has 15 amino acids. The CDR3 DNA reads TGTGCCAGCAGTGAATTAGCGGGGTCGGCAGATACGCAGTATTTT. This sequence encodes CASSELAGSADTQYF.

The chain is built from TRBV7-9 and TRBJ1-2; TRBD1 is a possible D gene (5 bases). The CDR3 is 16 residues long. Trimming pared 5 bases from V and 0 bases from J, leaving 16 bases between. Germline V gives CDR1 SEHNR, CDR2 FQNEAQ (reference sequence). The CDR3 loop reads CASSNLHGAPNYGYTF. Here the CDR3 DNA reads TGTGCCAGCAGCAACCTACACGGGGCTCCTAACTATGGCTACACCTTC. The full variable domain, with the rest looked up from reference TRBV7-9 and TRBJ1-2, is DTGVSQNPRHKITKRGQNVTFRCDPISEHNRLYWYRQTLGQGPEFLTYFQNEAQLEKSRLLSDRFSAERPKGSFSTLEIQRTEQGDSAMYLCASSNLHGAPNYGYTFGSGTRLTVV.

This clone was observed a few times. The rearrangement links TRBV2 to TRBJ2-5, with D possibly matching TRBD2 (5 bases). Germline V gives CDR1 SNHLY, CDR2 FYNNEI. V was trimmed by 5 bases and J by 5 bases, leaving 18 bases between them. This CDR3 region has 15 residues. The CDR3 loop is CASSSGAMNRETQYF. CDR3 DNA: TGTGCCAGCAGTAGCGGAGCGATGAATAGGGAGACCCAGTACTTC.

The chain is built from TRBV15 and TRBJ2-7; D not certain. CDR3 length equals 11 residues. The germline V gene encodes CDR1 LNHNV and CDR2 YYDKDF (reference sequence). Trimming left V 5 bases short and J 2 bases short, with 4 bases between. Here the CDR3 reads CATSGAYEQYF. The CDR3 nucleotides are TGTGCCACCAGCGGGGCCTACGAGCAGTACTTC.

This clone was picked up a small number of times. The chain carries TRBV5-4 and TRBJ1-1, with D unresolved. The germline V gene encodes CDR1 SGHNT and CDR2 YYREEE (reference sequence). Trimming cost V 4 bases and J 5 bases, with 15 bases left between them. CDR3 length equals 14 residues. CDR3: CASSVLAVGTEAFF. CDR3 DNA sequence: TGTGCCAGCAGCGTGTTGGCGGTAGGGACTGAAGCTTTCTTT.

This clone was counted a few times. The chain uses TRBV19 and TRBJ2-3; the D gene is possibly TRBD1 (6 bases). Germline loops: CDR1 LNHDA, CDR2 SQIVND (reference sequence). V lost 8 bases to trimming and J lost 2 bases, with 14 bases between them. This CDR3 has 14 amino acids. CDR3 residues: CASFRDTTTDTQYF. The CDR3 nucleotides are TGTGCCAGTTTCCGGGACACAACCACAGATACGCAGTATTTT.

The chain has TRBV23-1 and TRBJ2-7; no clear D gene. TRBV23-1 is noted as an ORF with a role that remains uncertain. Trimming took 0 bases from V and 1 from J, leaving 10 bases between them. The CDR3 length is 15 residues. The CDR3 region has the DNA TGCGCCAGCAGTCAATCGCGGCAGCGATCCTACGAGCAGTACTTC. This translates into CASSQSRQRSYEQYF.

This sequence joins TRBV30 and TRBJ2-7; tentative D call: TRBD2 (5 bases). The CDR3 runs 13 residues. Trimming took 4 bases from V and 0 from J, leaving 10 bases between them. Germline V gene lookup returns CDR1 GTSNPN and CDR2 SVGIG (reference sequence). CDR3 bases: TGTGCCTGGAACCCGGGGAGCTCCTACGAGCAGTACTTC. Protein: CAWNPGSSYEQYF.